A selection of T cell receptor beta chains follows, all from one sample in a study of cytomegalovirus exposure and HLA in healthy donors. Assay: immunoSEQ multiplex PCR; the TCRdb copy retains only in-frame clones and omits some. Of roughly 150,000 clones in the sample, around 80% were seen once. The sample comprised PBMCs. These receptors were taken from a girl between 5 and 17 years old in good health and CMV-seropositive. The CDR3 runs from the conserved cysteine through the conserved F or W. A D gene is named only where the DNA matches it firmly. A row's size may be missing; if present it is once, few, many or a size class.

clone size: .; D gene: .; J gene: TRBJ1-4; V gene: TRBV20-1; CDR3 DNA: TGCAGTGCTAGTAACGCGGGAGTACTGTTTTTT; CDR3 protein: CSASNAGVLFF
clone size: .; D gene: .; J gene: TRBJ1-1; V gene: TRBV11-3; CDR3 DNA: TGTGCCAGCAGCTTAGATAAGAACACTGAAGCTTTCTTT; CDR3 protein: CASSLDKNTEAFF
clone size: .; D gene: TRBD2; J gene: TRBJ2-7; V gene: TRBV5-1; CDR3 DNA: TGCGCCAGCAGCTTGGGGGGGGCGGGAGGGGCGTTCTACGAGCAGTACTTC; CDR3 protein: CASSLGGAGGAFYEQYF
clone size: once; D gene: TRBD2; J gene: TRBJ2-1; V gene: TRBV10-3; CDR3 DNA: TGTGCCATCAGCCCTAGCGGGGGGCCGGGGGATGAGCAGTTCTTC; CDR3 protein: CAISPSGGPGDEQFF
clone size: once; D gene: TRBD1; J gene: TRBJ2-1; V gene: TRBV6-5; CDR3 DNA: TGTGCCAGCAGTTCCAGGACAGGCAACAATGAGCAGTTCTTC; CDR3 protein: CASSSRTGNNEQFF
clone size: .; D gene: .; J gene: TRBJ2-2; V gene: TRBV19; CDR3 DNA: TGTGCCAGTAGTATAGAGGGTAGCGCTTTAAACACCGGGGAGCTGTTTTTT; CDR3 protein: CASSIEGSALNTGELFF
clone size: few; D gene: .; J gene: TRBJ1-4; V gene: TRBV28; CDR3 DNA: TGTGCCAGCAGTTTGGGGCCCCGGGGGTACCTGTTTTTT; CDR3 protein: CASSLGPRGYLFF
clone size: .; D gene: .; J gene: TRBJ2-1; V gene: TRBV7-9; CDR3 DNA: TGTGCCAGCAGCTTAGACAGGGTGACCAATGAGCAGTTCTTC; CDR3 protein: CASSLDRVTNEQFF
clone size: .; D gene: TRBD2; J gene: TRBJ2-7; V gene: TRBV5-4; CDR3 DNA: TGTGCCAGCACCTTCGCTGGGGGGGAGACCTACGAGCAGTACTTC; CDR3 protein: CASTFAGGETYEQYF
clone size: .; D gene: TRBD1; J gene: TRBJ1-5; V gene: TRBV28; CDR3 DNA: TGTGCCAGCAGTACCCAGACAGGGGGCTTTAGTCAGCCCCAGCATTTT; CDR3 protein: CASSTQTGGFSQPQHF
clone size: once; D gene: .; J gene: TRBJ2-7; V gene: TRBV21-1; CDR3 DNA: TGTGCCAGCAGCAAAACGAACACTGTCCTAAATAGCGACAGGGCCTACGAGCAGTACTTC; CDR3 protein: CASSKTNTVLNSDRAYEQYF
clone size: .; D gene: .; J gene: TRBJ1-2; V gene: TRBV7-9; CDR3 DNA: TGTGCCAGCGGGTCCGTGGCAGGGTTCGATCGCGGCTACACCTTC; CDR3 protein: CASGSVAGFDRGYTF
clone size: once; D gene: TRBD1; J gene: TRBJ1-5; V gene: TRBV5-8; CDR3 DNA: TGTGCCAGCAGCTTGGGAGGGACAGCCTCTTTTAGCAATCAGCCCCAGCATTTT; CDR3 protein: CASSLGGTASFSNQPQHF
clone size: .; D gene: TRBD1; J gene: TRBJ1-2; V gene: TRBV7-9; CDR3 DNA: TGTGCCAGCAGCTTCCAGGACAGGGGAGGGGTATTGAGTTATGGCTACACCTTC; CDR3 protein: CASSFQDRGGVLSYGYTF
clone size: .; D gene: .; J gene: TRBJ1-2; V gene: TRBV5-6; CDR3 DNA: TGTGCCAGCAGCGAAGACACAGGGAAGATTAACTATGGCTACACCTTC; CDR3 protein: CASSEDTGKINYGYTF
clone size: .; D gene: .; J gene: TRBJ2-1; V gene: TRBV7-3; CDR3 DNA: TGTGCCAGCAGCTTAGAGGGATCCTACAATGAGCAGTTCTTC; CDR3 protein: CASSLEGSYNEQFF
clone size: .; D gene: .; J gene: TRBJ2-1; V gene: TRBV7-8; CDR3 DNA: TGTGCCAGCAGCTTAGGTACAGGGTCGGATGAGCAGTTCTTC; CDR3 protein: CASSLGTGSDEQFF
clone size: .; D gene: .; J gene: TRBJ2-2; V gene: TRBV10-3; CDR3 DNA: TGTGCCATCAGTGAGTCGACTCCTGGGGAGCTGTTTTTT; CDR3 protein: CAISESTPGELFF
clone size: .; D gene: TRBD1; J gene: TRBJ1-5; V gene: TRBV10-1; CDR3 DNA: TGCGCCAGCTTCCCCCCTCCGGGACAGGGTTATCAGCCCCAGCATTTT; CDR3 protein: CASFPPPGQGYQPQHF
clone size: .; D gene: .; J gene: TRBJ1-5; V gene: TRBV10-2; CDR3 DNA: TGCGCCAGCATTTCCTCCAGGAATCAGCCCCAGCATTTT; CDR3 protein: CASISSRNQPQHF
clone size: few; D gene: TRBD2; J gene: TRBJ2-3; V gene: TRBV5-4; CDR3 DNA: TGTGCCAGCAGCCCGGGACTAGCGGGGGGCACAGATACGCAGTATTTT; CDR3 protein: CASSPGLAGGTDTQYF
clone size: .; D gene: TRBD1; J gene: TRBJ1-4; V gene: TRBV7-2; CDR3 DNA: TGTGCCAGCAGCTCACCCGGACAGGGATGGATCGCGGCTAATGAAAAACTGTTTTTT; CDR3 protein: CASSSPGQGWIAANEKLFF
clone size: once; D gene: .; J gene: TRBJ1-2; V gene: TRBV27; CDR3 DNA: TGTGCCAGCAGTTTTTGGCCCGGGAAACCTCGCTATGGCTACACCTTC; CDR3 protein: CASSFWPGKPRYGYTF
clone size: few; D gene: TRBD1; J gene: TRBJ2-7; V gene: TRBV18; CDR3 DNA: TGTGCCAGCTCACCACCTCTTTTTCGGAAAGACGGACCGGGACAGAACTACGAGCAGTACTTC; CDR3 protein: CASSPPLFRKDGPGQNYEQYF
clone size: .; D gene: TRBD1; J gene: TRBJ2-5; V gene: TRBV27; CDR3 DNA: TGTGCCAGCAGCCCGGACAGGCAAGAGACCCAGTACTTC; CDR3 protein: CASSPDRQETQYF
clone size: .; D gene: TRBD2; J gene: TRBJ2-1; V gene: TRBV5-1; CDR3 DNA: TGCGCCAGCAGCTTGGAAGCGGGAGGTCTCAATGAGCAGTTCTTC; CDR3 protein: CASSLEAGGLNEQFF
clone size: few; D gene: .; J gene: TRBJ2-2; V gene: TRBV27; CDR3 DNA: TGTGCCAGCAGCTGGACTTACACCGGGGAGCTGTTTTTT; CDR3 protein: CASSWTYTGELFF
clone size: .; D gene: TRBD1; J gene: TRBJ1-1; V gene: TRBV6-5; CDR3 DNA: TGTGCCAGCAGTGCCTTGAGGGGGCAGGTCACTGAAGCTTTCTTT; CDR3 protein: CASSALRGQVTEAFF
clone size: .; D gene: TRBD2; J gene: TRBJ2-3; V gene: TRBV9; CDR3 DNA: TGTGCCAGCAACCCCCAAAGCGGGAGCGGAGATACGCAGTATTTT; CDR3 protein: CASNPQSGSGDTQYF
clone size: .; D gene: TRBD1; J gene: TRBJ2-1; V gene: TRBV4-1; CDR3 DNA: TGCGCCAGCAGCCGACTTCCGACTACAGGGGGCAATGAGCAGTTCTTC; CDR3 protein: CASSRLPTTGGNEQFF
clone size: .; D gene: TRBD2; J gene: TRBJ2-3; V gene: TRBV7-6; CDR3 DNA: TGTGCCAGCTCGAAAGCGGCGGGAGGGGGCACAGATACGCAGTATTTT; CDR3 protein: CASSKAAGGGTDTQYF
clone size: .; D gene: TRBD2; J gene: TRBJ2-3; V gene: TRBV7-9; CDR3 DNA: TGTGCCAGCAGCTTAGCGGTACCGACTAGCGGCACAGATACGCAGTATTTT; CDR3 protein: CASSLAVPTSGTDTQYF
clone size: .; D gene: TRBD1; J gene: TRBJ2-7; V gene: TRBV27; CDR3 DNA: TGTGCCAGCTCGATACAGGGGAGCTCCTACGAGCAGTACTTC; CDR3 protein: CASSIQGSSYEQYF
clone size: .; D gene: .; J gene: TRBJ1-6; V gene: TRBV19; CDR3 DNA: TGTGCCAGTAGTGAAGGGGCGTCGAATTCACCCCTCCACTTT; CDR3 protein: CASSEGASNSPLHF
clone size: .; D gene: TRBD1; J gene: TRBJ2-6; V gene: TRBV4-2; CDR3 DNA: TGTGCCAGCAGCCAAGAATTAATTTCCTGGACAGGTGTTGCTGGGGCCAACGTCCTGACTTTC; CDR3 protein: CASSQELISWTGVAGANVLTF